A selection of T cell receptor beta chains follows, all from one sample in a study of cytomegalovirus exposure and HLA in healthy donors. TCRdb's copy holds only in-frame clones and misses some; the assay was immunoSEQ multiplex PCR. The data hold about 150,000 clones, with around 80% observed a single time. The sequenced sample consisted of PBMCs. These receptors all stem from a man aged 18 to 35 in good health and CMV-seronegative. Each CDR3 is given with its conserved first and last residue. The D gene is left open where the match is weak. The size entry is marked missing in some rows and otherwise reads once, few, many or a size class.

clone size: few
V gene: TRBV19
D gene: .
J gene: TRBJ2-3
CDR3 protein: CASSVRGWATDTQYF
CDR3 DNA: TGTGCCAGTAGCGTTCGGGGATGGGCTACAGATACGCAGTATTTT

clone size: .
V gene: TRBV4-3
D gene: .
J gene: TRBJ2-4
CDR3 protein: CASSQGKPGIGNIQYF
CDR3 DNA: TGCGCCAGCAGCCAGGGGAAGCCAGGGATTGGCAACATTCAGTACTTC

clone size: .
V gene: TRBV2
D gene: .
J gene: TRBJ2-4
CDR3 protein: CASTSRTDLAKNIQYF
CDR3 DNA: TGTGCCAGCACCAGTCGGACAGATCTAGCCAAAAACATTCAGTACTTC

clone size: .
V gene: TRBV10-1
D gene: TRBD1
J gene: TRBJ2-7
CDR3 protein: CASSRQGSYEQYF
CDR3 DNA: TGCGCCAGCAGCCGACAGGGTTCCTACGAGCAGTACTTC

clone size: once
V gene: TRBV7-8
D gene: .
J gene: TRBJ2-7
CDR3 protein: CASSLGRDEQYF
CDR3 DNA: TGTGCCAGCAGCTTAGGGAGGGACGAGCAGTACTTC

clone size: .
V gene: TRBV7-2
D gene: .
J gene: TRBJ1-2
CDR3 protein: CASRVGGAGGYTF
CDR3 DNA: TGTGCCAGCAGGGTTGGGGGGGCGGGGGGCTACACCTTC

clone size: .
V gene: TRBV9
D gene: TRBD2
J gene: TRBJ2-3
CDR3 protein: CASSESGRALDTQYF
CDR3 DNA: TGTGCCAGCAGCGAAAGCGGGAGGGCCCTGGATACGCAGTATTTT

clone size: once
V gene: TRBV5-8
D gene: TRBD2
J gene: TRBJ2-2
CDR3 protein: CASSLGVAGVDTGELFF
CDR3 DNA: TGTGCCAGCAGCTTGGGGGTAGCGGGAGTCGACACCGGGGAGCTGTTTTTT

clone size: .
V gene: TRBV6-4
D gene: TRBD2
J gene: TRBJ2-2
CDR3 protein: CASGAGAEAGELFF
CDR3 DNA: TGTGCCAGCGGGGCGGGAGCAGAGGCCGGGGAGCTGTTTTTT

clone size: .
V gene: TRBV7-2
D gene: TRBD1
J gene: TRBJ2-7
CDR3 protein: CASSLPGQVTHEQYF
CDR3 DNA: TGTGCCAGCAGCTTACCGGGACAGGTTACACACGAGCAGTACTTC

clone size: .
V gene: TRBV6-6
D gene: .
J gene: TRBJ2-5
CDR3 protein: CASSSSVGHHQETQYF
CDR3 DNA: TGTGCCAGCAGTTCCTCGGTGGGCCACCACCAAGAGACCCAGTACTTC

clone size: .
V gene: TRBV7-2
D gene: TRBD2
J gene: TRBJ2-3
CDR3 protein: CASSFSSGRNADTQYF
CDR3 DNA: TGTGCCAGCAGCTTCTCGAGCGGGAGAAACGCAGATACGCAGTATTTT

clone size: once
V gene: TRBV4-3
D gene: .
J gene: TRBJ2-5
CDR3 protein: CASSQGLQETQYF
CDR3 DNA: TGCGCCAGCAGCCAAGGACTGCAAGAGACCCAGTACTTC

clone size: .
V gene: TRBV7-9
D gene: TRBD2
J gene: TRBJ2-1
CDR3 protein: CASSLAKGLAGLYNEQFF
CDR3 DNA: TGTGCCAGCAGCTTAGCGAAGGGGCTAGCGGGACTTTACAATGAGCAGTTCTTC

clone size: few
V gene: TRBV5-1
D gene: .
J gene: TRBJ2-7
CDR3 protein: CASSFPGYPYEQYF
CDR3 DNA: TGCGCCAGCAGCTTCCCGGGTTACCCCTACGAGCAGTACTTC

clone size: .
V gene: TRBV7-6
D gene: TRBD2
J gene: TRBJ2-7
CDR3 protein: CASSLESGSREQYF
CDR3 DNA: TGTGCCAGCAGCTTAGAAAGCGGGAGTCGAGAGCAGTACTTC

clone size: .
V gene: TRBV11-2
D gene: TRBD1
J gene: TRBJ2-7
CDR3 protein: CASSPLGTGPSYEQYF
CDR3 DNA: TGTGCCAGCAGCCCCCTTGGGACAGGACCCTCCTACGAGCAGTACTTC

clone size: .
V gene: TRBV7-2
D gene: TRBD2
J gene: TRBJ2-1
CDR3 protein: CASRPTSGTYNEQFF
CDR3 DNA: TGTGCCAGCAGACCGACTAGCGGGACTTACAATGAGCAGTTCTTC

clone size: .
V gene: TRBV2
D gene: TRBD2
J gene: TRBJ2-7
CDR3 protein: CASSGTSGSEAGYEQYF
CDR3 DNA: TGTGCCAGCAGTGGGACTAGCGGGAGTGAGGCGGGGTACGAGCAGTACTTC

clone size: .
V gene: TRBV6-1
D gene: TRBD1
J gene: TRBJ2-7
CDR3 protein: CASRLTGTGAYEQYF
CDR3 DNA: TGTGCCAGCAGACTAACCGGGACAGGGGCCTACGAGCAGTACTTC

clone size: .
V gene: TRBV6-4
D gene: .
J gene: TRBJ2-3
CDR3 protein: CASSFGLASTDTQYF
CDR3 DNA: TGTGCCAGCAGTTTCGGACTGGCTAGCACAGATACGCAGTATTTT

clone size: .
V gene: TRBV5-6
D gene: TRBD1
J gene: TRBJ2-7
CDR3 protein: CASRGGYGRGEQYF
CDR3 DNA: TGTGCCAGCAGAGGGGGCTATGGGCGAGGCGAGCAGTACTTC

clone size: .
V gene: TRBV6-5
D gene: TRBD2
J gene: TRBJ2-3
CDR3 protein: CASSTGAAGGDTQYF
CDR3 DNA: TGTGCCAGCAGTACGGGGGCGGCGGGAGGAGATACGCAGTATTTT

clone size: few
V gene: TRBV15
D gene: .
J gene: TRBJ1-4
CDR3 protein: CATSREGPIEKLFF
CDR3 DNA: TGTGCCACCAGCAGAGAGGGGCCAATCGAAAAACTGTTTTTT

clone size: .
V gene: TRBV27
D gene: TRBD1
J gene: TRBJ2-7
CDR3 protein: CASRTGGRNEQYF
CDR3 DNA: TGTGCCAGCAGGACAGGGGGAAGAAACGAGCAGTACTTC

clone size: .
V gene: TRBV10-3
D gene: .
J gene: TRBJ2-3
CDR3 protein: CANGVGGNTDTQYF
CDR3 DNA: TGTGCCAACGGGGTTGGGGGGAACACAGATACGCAGTATTTT

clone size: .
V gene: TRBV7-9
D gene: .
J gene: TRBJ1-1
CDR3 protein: CASSPHGLAEAFF
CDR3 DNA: TGTGCCAGCAGCCCGCACGGACTGGCTGAAGCTTTCTTT

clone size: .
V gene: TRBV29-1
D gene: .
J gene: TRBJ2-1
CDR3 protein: CSVAGIGDYNEQFF
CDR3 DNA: TGCAGCGTGGCAGGGATTGGGGATTACAATGAGCAGTTCTTC

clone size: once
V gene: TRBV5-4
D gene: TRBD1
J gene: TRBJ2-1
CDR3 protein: CASSLPGGTYNEQFF
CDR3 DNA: TGTGCCAGCAGCCTACCAGGGGGAACCTACAATGAGCAGTTCTTC

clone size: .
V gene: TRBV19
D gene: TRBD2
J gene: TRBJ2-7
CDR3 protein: CASSIGGRGYEQYF
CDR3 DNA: TGTGCCAGTAGTATTGGCGGGAGAGGGTACGAGCAGTACTTC

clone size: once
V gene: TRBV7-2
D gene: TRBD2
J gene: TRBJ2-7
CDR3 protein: CASSPRSGREEQYF
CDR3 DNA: TGTGCCAGCAGCCCGCGTAGCGGGAGAGAAGAGCAGTACTTC

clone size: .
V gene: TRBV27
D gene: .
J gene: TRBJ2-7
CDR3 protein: CASSPSLALLYEQYF
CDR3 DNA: TGTGCCAGCAGTCCCTCCCTAGCGCTACTCTACGAGCAGTACTTC

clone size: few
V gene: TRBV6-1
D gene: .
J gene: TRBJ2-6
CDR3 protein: CASSEAGRDSGANVLTF
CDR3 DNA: TGTGCCAGCAGTGAAGCGGGGAGAGACTCTGGGGCCAACGTCCTGACTTTC

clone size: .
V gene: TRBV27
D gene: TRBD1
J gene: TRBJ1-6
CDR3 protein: CASSLRDRGDSPLHF
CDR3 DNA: TGTGCCAGCAGTCTCCGGGACAGGGGGGATTCACCCCTCCACTTT

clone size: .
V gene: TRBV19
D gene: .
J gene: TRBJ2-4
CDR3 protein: CASSLSLLAKNIQYF
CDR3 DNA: TGTGCCAGTAGTCTGAGTCTTTTAGCCAAAAACATTCAGTACTTC

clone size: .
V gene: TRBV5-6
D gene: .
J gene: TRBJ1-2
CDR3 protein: CASSSGGYGYTF
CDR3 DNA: TGTGCCAGCAGCTCCGGGGGCTATGGCTACACCTTC

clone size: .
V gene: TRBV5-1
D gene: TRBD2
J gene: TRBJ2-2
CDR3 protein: CASSFLSGRNTGELFF
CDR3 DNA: TGCGCCAGCAGCTTCCTTAGCGGGAGGAACACCGGGGAGCTGTTTTTT

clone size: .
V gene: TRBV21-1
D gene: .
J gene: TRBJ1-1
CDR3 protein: CASRNKPGQEGTEAFF
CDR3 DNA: TGTGCCAGCAGAAATAAGCCCGGACAGGAGGGGACTGAAGCTTTCTTT

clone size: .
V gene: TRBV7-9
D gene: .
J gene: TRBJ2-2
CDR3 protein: CASSLQERTGELFF
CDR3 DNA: TGTGCCAGCAGCTTACAGGAGCGGACCGGGGAGCTGTTTTTT

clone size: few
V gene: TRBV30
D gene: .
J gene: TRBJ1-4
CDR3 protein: CAWSVHGVEEKLFF
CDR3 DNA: TGTGCCTGGAGTGTACACGGGGTAGAGGAAAAACTGTTTTTT

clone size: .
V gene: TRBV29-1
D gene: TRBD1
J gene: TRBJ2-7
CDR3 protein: CSVGGRQGLPEQYF
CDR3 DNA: TGCAGCGTTGGGGGCCGACAGGGGCTCCCCGAGCAGTACTTC

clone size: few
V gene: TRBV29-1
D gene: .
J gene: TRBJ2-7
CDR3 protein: CSVVDRLSYEQYF
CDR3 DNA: TGCAGCGTGGTAGACAGGTTATCCTACGAGCAGTACTTC

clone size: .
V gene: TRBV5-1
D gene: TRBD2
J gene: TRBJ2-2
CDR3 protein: CASSPPGREDTGELFF
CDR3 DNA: TGCGCCAGCAGCCCCCCCGGGCGGGAGGACACCGGGGAGCTGTTTTTT

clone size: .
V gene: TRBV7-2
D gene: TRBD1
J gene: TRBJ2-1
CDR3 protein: CASSPGQGGDEQFF
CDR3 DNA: TGTGCCAGCAGCCCGGGACAGGGGGGGGATGAGCAGTTCTTC

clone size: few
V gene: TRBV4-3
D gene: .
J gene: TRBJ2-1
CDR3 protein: CASSHDGARFF
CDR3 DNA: TGCGCCAGCAGCCACGATGGAGCACGGTTCTTC